The 32 T cell receptor beta chains below were found in one sample sequenced in a study of radiotherapy plus CTLA-4 blockade in lung cancer. Data came from immunoSEQ multiplex PCR; TCRdb stores just in-frame clones and leaves some out. This table has around 72,000 clones, around 80% appearing once. The specimen was peripheral blood, collected from a patient treated with radiotherapy plus ipilimumab. The receptors originated from a human donor with non-small cell lung cancer who had a complete response to radiotherapy plus ipilimumab.

V and J are TRBV7-9 and TRBJ2-1, with D tentatively TRBD2 (5 bases). The CDR3 has 15 residues. Between the trimmed V and J ends, which lost 4 bases and 9 bases, there was a span of 19 bases. Germline V gene sequence: CDR1 SEHNR, CDR2 FQNEAQ (reference sequence). CDR3: CASSSATAEAVEQFF. CDR3 DNA sequence: TGTGCCAGCAGCTCAGCGACGGCGGAGGCGGTTGAGCAGTTCTTC.

The genes are TRBV7-9 and TRBJ2-1, with TRBD1 matching over 7 bases. CDR3 length: 13 residues. Trimming removed 5 bases from V and 15 bases from J; junction bases left unmatched: 13. Germline values: CDR1 SEHNR, CDR2 FQNEAQ (reference sequence). CDR3 in DNA: TGTGCCAGCAGCCGAGGGGACAGCCGCCAGGGGTTCTTC. Amino acid sequence: CASSRGDSRQGFF.

The V call is TRBV25-1, the J call TRBJ1-4; TRBD1 might be the D (6 bases). V gave up 2 bases and J gave up 8 bases, with 12 bases separating them. The CDR3 runs to 14 residues. Germline V CDR1 and CDR2: MGHDK, SYGVNS. CDR3 region: CASSERKGGEKLFF. DNA of the CDR3: TGTGCCAGCAGTGAACGGAAGGGGGGGGAAAAACTGTTTTTT.

This clone came up once. The chain employs TRBV7-2 and TRBJ2-1, with 11 bases matching TRBD2. Germline V gene data show CDR1 as SGHTA and CDR2 as FQGNSA. J was trimmed by 2 bases and V by 4 bases; bases with no gene match: 7. CDR3 size: 17 residues. CDR3 protein: CASSSPGTSGAYNEQFF. In DNA form, the CDR3 reads TGTGCCAGCAGCTCCCCCGGGACTAGCGGAGCCTACAATGAGCAGTTCTTC.

This clone occurred a few times. The genes are TRBV13 and TRBJ1-3; 7 nucleotides line up with TRBD1. This CDR3 comprises 17 residues. From germline, CDR1 is PRHDT and CDR2 FYEKMQ (reference sequence). V gave up 0 bases and J gave up 3 bases; unmatched junction bases: 8. CDR3 nucleotides: TGTGCCAGCAGCTTAGGCCTAAGAGGGGGCGTTGGAAACACCATATATTTT. Protein sequence: CASSLGLRGGVGNTIYF.

The V and J genes are TRBV5-8 and TRBJ2-1; TRBD2 matches at 10 bases. The CDR3 sequence is 15 residues long. CDR1 SGHTS and CDR2 YDEGEE come from the germline V gene. With 2 bases clipped from V and 8 bases from J, the junction kept 7 bases outside the gene matches. The CDR3 bases are TGTGCCAGCAGCTTACAGCGGGGGGGTAACTATGAGCAGTTCTTC. Its translation: CASSLQRGGNYEQFF.

The J gene is TRBJ2-3, the V gene TRBV11-2; D unresolved. This CDR3 spans 14 amino acids. In germline, CDR1 is SGHAT, CDR2 FQNNGV. V lost 6 bases and J 1 base, leaving 11 bases between the germline ends. Here the CDR3 reads CASRGPFGTDTQYF. DNA for the CDR3: TGTGCCAGCAGAGGCCCCTTCGGCACAGATACGCAGTATTTT.

The chain links TRBV19 to TRBJ1-4, with D possibly being TRBD1 (5 bases). CDR1 is LNHDA and CDR2 is SQIVND in the germline V gene (reference sequence). The CDR3 totals 15 residues. V was cut by 7 bases and J by 6 bases, with 18 bases left in between. As DNA, the CDR3 is TGTGCCAGTACCACCCCCGCGGGACTGGATGAAAAACTGTTTTTT. Encoded protein: CASTTPAGLDEKLFF. The complete variable domain, with remaining parts taken from reference TRBV19 and TRBJ1-4, reads DGGITQSPKYLFRKEGQNVTLSCEQNLNHDAMYWYRQDPGQGLRLIYYSQIVNDFQKGDIAEGYSVSREKKESFPLTVTSAQKNPTAFYLCASTTPAGLDEKLFFGSGTQLSVL.

Here the CDR3 reads CASSLLFSGSPNTGELFF. As DNA, the CDR3 is TGCGCCAGCAGCTTACTATTTAGCGGGTCCCCGAACACCGGGGAGCTGTTTTTT. This chain joins TRBV5-1 and TRBJ2-2; the match to TRBD2 covers 7 bases. The CDR3 loop spans 18 amino acids. Germline V gene lookup returns CDR1 SGHRS and CDR2 YFSETQ. Losses at the gene ends were 2 bases for V and 0 bases for J; bases not matched to a gene: 10.

The V gene is TRBV11-2, the J gene TRBJ2-2, with 8 bases lining up with TRBD1. Germline V gene sequence: CDR1 SGHAT, CDR2 FQNNGV. CDR3 size: 17 residues. V was pared by 0 bases and J by 4 bases, with 7 bases of the junction left unmatched. CDR3 protein: CASSLDVGTGRTGELFF. The CDR3 DNA reads as TGTGCCAGCAGCTTAGATGTGGGGACAGGCCGCACCGGGGAGCTGTTTTTT.

V and J are TRBV2 and TRBJ1-1; the match to TRBD1 covers 8 bases. This CDR3 region has 17 residues. J was trimmed by 5 bases and V by 5 bases; bases with no gene match: 16. Germline CDR1 SNHLY, CDR2 FYNNEI. The CDR3 sequence: CASSSTSRTGRRTEAFF. CDR3 sequence (DNA): TGTGCCAGCAGTTCCACCTCACGGACAGGGAGAAGAACTGAAGCTTTCTTT.

The chain is built from TRBV11-3 and TRBJ2-5; D is uncertain. The V end was cut by 4 bases, the J end by 0 bases, with 9 bases between. Germline assignment: CDR1 SGHNT and CDR2 YENEEA. This CDR3 has 14 amino acids. As DNA, the CDR3 is TGTGCCAGCAGCTCTTACAAGTACCAAGAGACCCAGTACTTC. As protein: CASSSYKYQETQYF.

The sample holds a few counts of this clone. V and J are TRBV6-5 and TRBJ1-2; tentative D call: TRBD1 (5 bases). The CDR3 contains 15 residues. From germline, CDR1 is MNHEY and CDR2 SVGAGI. V gave up 0 bases and J gave up 3 bases, with 11 bases separating them. The CDR3 DNA is TGTGCCAGCAGTTACTCGGAACGGGGGTACTATGGCTACACCTTC. This translates into CASSYSERGYYGYTF.

The J gene is TRBJ1-4, the V gene TRBV7-6; the D gene is possibly TRBD1 (6 bases). This CDR3 is 15 amino acids long. From germline, CDR1 is SGHVS and CDR2 FNYEAQ. V was shortened by 2 bases and J by 7 bases, with 14 bases between the two germline ends. This CDR3 reads CASSLHGQRGEKLFF. For the CDR3, the DNA is TGTGCCAGCAGCTTACACGGACAGCGGGGTGAAAAACTGTTTTTT.

The rearrangement joins TRBV6-5 to TRBJ2-5; TRBD2 agrees at 9 bases. V gave up 8 bases and J gave up 1 base; unmatched junction bases: 8. Germline CDR1 and CDR2: MNHEY and SVGAGI. The CDR3 length is 15 residues. CDR3 sequence: CASGGGTSPQETQYF. DNA for the CDR3: TGTGCCAGCGGCGGAGGGACTAGCCCCCAAGAGACCCAGTACTTC.

This clone was observed a few times. This sequence joins TRBV7-2 and TRBJ1-2; 7 positions agree with TRBD1. Germline V gives CDR1 SGHTA, CDR2 FQGNSA. V lost 5 bases, J lost 5 bases, and 11 bases stayed unmatched. This CDR3 is 15 amino acids long. CDR3 sequence (DNA): TGTGCCAGCAGCACTCCCCAGACAGGGACGTATGGCTACACCTTC. Its translation is CASSTPQTGTYGYTF.

This clone was found a few times. The rearrangement joins TRBV2 to TRBJ2-2, with D possibly being TRBD1 (5 bases). V was shortened by 5 bases and J by 4 bases, with 14 bases between the two germline ends. This CDR3 has 15 residues. Germline CDR1 reads SNHLY; CDR2 reads FYNNEI. The CDR3 nucleotides read TGTGCCAGCAGTAAAACAGAAACAGGCACCGGGGAGCTGTTTTTT. Translation: CASSKTETGTGELFF.

The chain combines TRBV4-3 with TRBJ1-1, with D hard to call. This CDR3 region has 15 residues. Germline loops: CDR1 LGHNA, CDR2 YSLEER. V lost 0 bases, J lost 5 bases, and 13 bases lay in between. The CDR3 reads CASSQEIVGGTEAFF. The CDR3 bases are TGCGCCAGCAGCCAAGAAATCGTAGGAGGGACTGAAGCTTTCTTT.

V and J are TRBV4-1 and TRBJ2-2; D not certain. The germline CDR1 and CDR2 sequences are MGHRA and YSYEKL. The CDR3 length is 14 residues. V was trimmed by 2 bases and J by 4 bases, leaving 8 bases between them. The CDR3 spells CASSQPASTGELFF. Here the CDR3 DNA reads TGCGCCAGCAGCCAACCAGCCAGCACCGGGGAGCTGTTTTTT.

The J gene is TRBJ1-6, the V gene TRBV7-2, with D perhaps TRBD1 (6 bases). There are 14 residues in the CDR3. The germline CDR1 and CDR2 sequences are SGHTA and FQGNSA. V lost 5 bases and J lost 7, with 12 bases in between. CDR3 protein: CASSLQGLNSPLHF. The CDR3 bases are TGTGCCAGCAGCCTACAGGGTTTGAATTCACCCCTCCACTTT.

This chain links TRBV2 with TRBJ2-1, with D perhaps matching TRBD1 or TRBD2 (5 bases each). Trimming took 6 bases from V and 6 from J, leaving 15 bases between them. The CDR3 covers 14 residues. CDR1 and CDR2 from the germline V gene are SNHLY and FYNNEI. For the CDR3, the DNA is TGTGCCAGCAGCGAGGGGCGACTTGGCAATGAGCAGTTCTTC. It yields the protein CASSEGRLGNEQFF.

The chain carries TRBV30 and TRBJ2-1; D not certain. The CDR3 spans 11 residues. Germline CDR1 is GTSNPN and CDR2 is SVGIG (reference sequence). V was trimmed by 3 bases and J by 14 bases, leaving 14 bases between them. CDR3 sequence (DNA): TGTGCCTGGAGAGGGTCAGCGATAGAGTTCTTC. The encoded protein is CAWRGSAIEFF.

The chain combines TRBV4-3 with TRBJ2-2; D remains ambiguous. Trimming stripped 0 bases from V and 0 bases from J, with 8 bases between. Looked up from germline, CDR1 is LGHNA and CDR2 is YSLEER. CDR3 length equals 16 residues. The CDR3, as DNA: TGCGCCAGCAGCCAAGAAGGAAGCGCGAACACCGGGGAGCTGTTTTTT. Translation: CASSQEGSANTGELFF.

V usage is TRBV9 and J usage is TRBJ1-3; tentative D call: TRBD1 (6 bases). The germline V gene has CDR1 SGDLS and CDR2 YYNGEE. CDR3 length: 15 amino acids. Trimming took off 0 bases at V and 1 base at J, with 8 bases between the two ends. CDR3 sequence: CASSVVGGSGNTIYF. CDR3 sequence (DNA): TGTGCCAGCAGCGTAGTAGGGGGTTCTGGAAACACCATATATTTT.

The chain recombines TRBV6-5 with TRBJ2-7, with D tentatively TRBD1 (5 bases). Germline CDR1 and CDR2: MNHEY and SVGAGI. V lost 0 bases and J 1 base, leaving 10 bases between the germline ends. CDR3 length equals 15 residues. This chain's CDR3 is CASSYSGKGSYEQYF. CDR3 nucleotide sequence: TGTGCCAGCAGTTACTCGGGCAAGGGGTCCTACGAGCAGTACTTC.

The chain joins TRBV25-1 to TRBJ1-3; maybe TRBD1 (5 bases). V was cut by 9 bases and J by 8 bases, with 20 bases left in between. CDR1 and CDR2 (germline): MGHDK, SYGVNS. The CDR3 length is 14 residues. The CDR3 is CARGPATLGYTIYF. DNA of the CDR3: TGTGCCAGGGGGCCCGCCACACTGGGATACACCATATATTTT.

This chain links TRBV27 with TRBJ1-1; TRBD1 matches at 7 bases. CDR1 is MNHEY and CDR2 is SMNVEV in the germline V gene (reference sequence). J lost 1 base, V lost 7 bases, and 18 bases had no gene match. The CDR3 is 18 residues long. Here the CDR3 DNA reads TGTGCCAGCAATATCCCCAGGGGGGGGGCGCGAGGGAACACTGAAGCTTTCTTT. This translates into CASNIPRGGARGNTEAFF.

V gene TRBV27 combines with J gene TRBJ1-5; 8 positions match TRBD1. Germline-derived CDR1 and CDR2 are MNHEY and SMNVEV (reference sequence). With 6 bases clipped from V and 2 bases from J, the junction kept 3 bases outside the gene matches. The length of the CDR3 is 14 residues. The CDR3 DNA is TGTGCCAGCAGCACAGGGGGAGGCAATCAGCCCCAGCATTTT. Translation: CASSTGGGNQPQHF.

V usage is TRBV9 and J usage is TRBJ1-2; tentatively, D is TRBD1 (5 bases). Trimming stripped 3 bases from V and 5 bases from J, with 23 bases between. Germline assignment: CDR1 SGDLS and CDR2 YYNGEE. The CDR3 sequence is 17 residues long. CDR3 amino acids: CASSAPNLWDEGYGYTF. CDR3 bases: TGTGCCAGCAGCGCCCCCAACCTTTGGGATGAGGGGTATGGCTACACCTTC.

V gene TRBV5-6 combines with J gene TRBJ2-1; 7 positions agree with TRBD1. Germline assignment: CDR1 SGHDT and CDR2 YYEEEE. This CDR3 contains 16 residues. The trim removed 2 bases at V and 8 bases at J, leaving 13 bases unmatched. CDR3 nucleotides: TGTGCCAGCAGCTTCCAGAGGACAGGTCTTTACGATGAGCAGTTCTTC. Encoded protein: CASSFQRTGLYDEQFF.

In this sample, this clone turned up once. This CDR3 reads CASSERAVWGYTF. The DNA of the CDR3 is TGTGCCAGCAGTGAACGGGCGGTCTGGGGCTACACCTTC. J is TRBJ1-2 and V is TRBV6-1; unclear D gene. CDR1 and CDR2 from the germline V gene are MNHNS and SASEGT. This CDR3 is built from 13 residues. Trimming stripped 2 bases from V and 8 bases from J, with 12 bases between.

The V gene is TRBV25-1, the J gene TRBJ1-5; D ambiguous. Trimming left V 3 bases short and J 5 bases short, with 5 bases between. There are 12 residues in the CDR3. Germline loops: CDR1 MGHDK, CDR2 SYGVNS. The CDR3 region has the DNA TGTGCCAGCAGTGAGAGCTATCAGCCCCAGCATTTT. This encodes CASSESYQPQHF.